This passage covers 22 T cell receptor beta chains from one sample sequenced in a study of Graves' ophthalmopathy and Graves' hyperthyroidism. RNA transcripts served as template for amplifying TCR beta CDR3 sequences. An opening RT-PCR round employed HTBI primers and preceded a second-round multiplex PCR. TCRdb reprocessed the multiplex PCR reads via MiXCR and lists one record per CDR3 protein. The sample lists 600,000 to 650,000 distinct CDR3 sequences; about 20% were seen once. Sequences were obtained from peripheral blood. The receptors derive from a woman in her late teens or twenties with stable Graves' hyperthyroidism. Some clones in this sample may be carry-over from other donors' samples.

The chain has TRBV7-2 and TRBJ2-5; D might be TRBD2 (5 bases). The CDR3 length is 14 residues. The germline gives CDR1 SGHTA, CDR2 FQGNSA. V lost 0 bases to trimming and J lost 2 bases, with 7 bases between them. For the CDR3, the DNA is TGTGCCAGCAGCTTAGCGCTAGCACAAGAGACCCAGTACTTC. This sequence encodes CASSLALAQETQYF.

Comment on this clonotype: Its ends do not fully match the called genes, so a read error is possible. The CDR3 nucleotides read TGTGCCAGCAGCTCCTACAGGGGGGGGCCCTACGAGAAGTACTTC. This sequence encodes CASSSYRGGPYEKYF. The chain is built from TRBV7-9 and TRBJ2-7, with D tentatively TRBD1 (8 bases). Germline V gene sequence: CDR1 SEHNR, CDR2 FQNEAQ (reference sequence). The CDR3 length is 15 residues.

This chain joins TRBV19 and TRBJ1-2; D unclear. This CDR3 contains 13 residues. The germline CDR1 and CDR2 sequences are LNHDA and SQIVND (reference sequence). V gave up 2 bases and J gave up 5 bases, with 9 bases separating them. This chain's CDR3 is CASSIQSKYGYTF. In DNA form, the CDR3 reads TGTGCCAGTAGTATACAATCGAAGTATGGCTACACCTTC.

There are a few counts of this clonotype. One base away lies a much larger clone, so this may be a sequencing read error. The V and J genes are TRBV6-2 or TRBV6-3 and TRBJ2-7, with D possibly matching TRBD2 (5 bases). The CDR3 loop spans 14 amino acids. From germline, CDR1 is MNHEY and CDR2 SVGEGT. The chain's CDR3 is CATMRAATTYEQCF. The CDR3 bases are TGTGCTACTATGAGAGCGGCTACGACCTACGAGCAGTGCTTC.

The genes are TRBV7-8 and TRBJ1-1; the match to TRBD1 covers 10 bases. The CDR3 spans 15 residues. With 2 bases clipped from V and 1 base from J, the junction kept 1 base outside the gene matches. Germline V gives CDR1 SGHVS, CDR2 FQNEAQ. CDR3 loop: CASSLRQGANTEAFF. The DNA for the CDR3 is TGTGCCAGCAGCTTAAGACAGGGGGCGAACACTGAAGCTTTCTTT.

This clonotype occurred many times. This chain links TRBV7-3 with TRBJ2-5; D is uncertain. The germline V and J ends were trimmed by 5 bases and 9 bases, with 13 bases remaining between them. Looked up from germline, CDR1 is SGHTA and CDR2 is FQGTGA. The CDR3 extends over 12 amino acids. CDR3: CASSPHPPAQYF. DNA of the CDR3: TGTGCCAGCAGCCCCCACCCCCCGGCCCAGTACTTC.

This clonotype was found many times. V usage is TRBV5-1 and J usage is TRBJ1-2; 7 positions agree with TRBD1. V lost 0 bases, J lost 3 bases, and 8 bases stayed unmatched. The germline CDR1 and CDR2 sequences are SGHRS and YFSETQ. This CDR3 spans 16 amino acids. CDR3 sequence reads: CASSLVRGLEDYGYTF. CDR3 nucleotides: TGCGCCAGCAGCTTGGTTAGGGGGCTGGAGGACTATGGCTACACCTTC.

This clonotype was detected only a few times. Relative to the germline gene, one junction end is altered; a read error may explain this. V usage is TRBV30 and J usage is TRBJ1-3; D is perhaps TRBD1 (5 bases). The CDR3 is 12 amino acids. The V gene's germline CDR1 is GTSNPN and CDR2 SVGIG (reference sequence). CDR3 loop: CAWSGGANTTYF. DNA of the CDR3: TGTGCCTGGAGTGGAGGGGCAAACACCACATATTTT.

This clonotype showed up many times. The chain links TRBV10-3 to TRBJ2-2, with a possible D match to TRBD1 (5 bases). The germline V and J ends were trimmed by 2 bases and 0 bases, with 7 bases remaining between them. The CDR3 sequence is 15 residues long. In germline, CDR1 is ENHRY, CDR2 SYGVKD. This chain's CDR3 is CAISEGQTNTGELFF. CDR3 bases: TGTGCCATCAGTGAGGGACAAACGAACACCGGGGAGCTGTTTTTT.

This clonotype was picked up many times. The J gene is TRBJ1-1, the V gene TRBV5-1; perhaps TRBD1 as D (6 bases). Trimming stripped 4 bases from V and 1 base from J, with 11 bases between. Germline CDR1 is SGHRS and CDR2 is YFSETQ. This CDR3 is built from 14 residues. CDR3 region: CASSHMTGNTEAFF. The CDR3 DNA is TGCGCCAGCAGCCATATGACAGGGAACACTGAAGCTTTCTTT.

This clonotype came up many times. J is TRBJ2-5 and V is TRBV28; 7 positions match TRBD1. V lost 4 bases to trimming and J lost 1 base; unmatched junction nucleotides: 6. The CDR3 runs 15 residues. Germline V gene sequence: CDR1 MDHEN, CDR2 SYDVKM. Written as DNA, the CDR3 is TGTGCCAGCAGTTCCCGGGACAGCGGCCAAGAGACCCAGTACTTC. Protein sequence: CASSSRDSGQETQYF.

The chain carries TRBV29-1 and TRBJ1-1; D is possibly TRBD1 (5 bases). Trimming pared 7 bases from V and 7 bases from J, leaving 19 bases between. The germline V gene has CDR1 SQVTM and CDR2 ANQGSEA. The CDR3 contains 13 residues. The CDR3 here is CSGLKDSPIEAFF. In DNA, the CDR3 is TGCAGCGGTCTAAAAGACAGCCCGATTGAAGCTTTCTTT.

This clonotype was counted ten times or more. J is TRBJ1-6 and V is TRBV6-1; the D is unclear. CDR3 size: 16 residues. Germline V gene lookup returns CDR1 MNHNS and CDR2 SASEGT. Trimming cost V 6 bases and J 2 bases, with 14 bases left between them. The CDR3 coding sequence is TGTGCCAGCAGAGGCATTGGAACAACCTATAATTCACCCCTCCACTTT. Its protein product is CASRGIGTTYNSPLHF.

A remark on this clonotype: Lacking the conserved final phenylalanine or tryptophan, this CDR3 likely reflects a read error. The chain combines TRBV30 with TRBJ2-2; D is possibly TRBD2 (5 bases). The V end was cut by 4 bases, the J end by 4 bases, with 19 bases between. The length of the CDR3 is 16 residues. The germline gives CDR1 GTSNPN, CDR2 SVGIG (reference sequence). CDR3 DNA sequence: TGTGCCTGGATCCCCGGGGTCCTGGGCGGCACCGGGGAGCTGTTTTTG. This sequence encodes CAWIPGVLGGTGELFL.

This clonotype was seen repeatedly, ten times or more. The V and J genes are TRBV12-3 or TRBV12-4 and TRBJ1-1; no firm D call. V was pared by 3 bases and J by 2 bases, with 10 bases between. The length of the CDR3 is 14 residues. The CDR3 protein is CASSFSQDNTEAFF. The CDR3, as DNA: TGTGCCAGCAGTTTTAGTCAGGATAACACTGAAGCTTTCTTT.

In DNA, the CDR3 is TGCAGTGCTACCGCAGGGCCCTATGGCTACACCTTC. This gives the protein CSATAGPYGYTF. This chain links TRBV20-1 with TRBJ1-2, with a tentative D call TRBD1 (5 bases). CDR1 and CDR2 from the germline V gene are DFQATT and SNEGSKA (reference sequence). Trimming cost V 4 bases and J 4 bases, with 10 bases left between them. The CDR3 extends over 12 amino acids.

This clonotype was counted at least ten times. CDR3 sequence reads: CASSSPRLSGQETQYF. Here the CDR3 DNA reads TGTGCCAGCAGTTCGCCCAGACTTAGTGGCCAAGAGACCCAGTACTTC. The chain combines TRBV28 with TRBJ2-5; D call uncertain. The V gene lost 4 bases and the J gene lost 1 base, with 16 bases spanning the gap. The germline gives CDR1 MDHEN, CDR2 SYDVKM. The CDR3 totals 16 residues.

This clonotype was seen a handful of times. The genes are TRBV25-1 and TRBJ2-4; possibly TRBD1 for D (6 bases). With 2 bases removed from V and 10 bases from J, the gap between germline ends came to 12 bases. The CDR3 is 13 amino acids. The germline CDR1 and CDR2 sequences are MGHDK and SYGVNS. DNA for the CDR3: TGTGCCAGCAGTGAAGGGCAGGGGATAATTCAGTACTTC. Amino acids: CASSEGQGIIQYF.

The CDR3 region has the DNA TGTGCCAGCATTGGCAGGGGAGTCTACACCTTC. Translating it yields CASIGRGVYTF. The genes are TRBV9 and TRBJ1-2; maybe TRBD1 (6 bases). The CDR3 runs to 11 residues. Germline V lookup: CDR1 SGDLS, CDR2 YYNGEE. V was pared by 6 bases and J by 10 bases, with 13 bases between.

The chain has TRBV4-1 and TRBJ1-5; no reliable D call. V lost 0 bases, J lost 10 bases, and 16 bases lay in between. Per germline, CDR1 MGHRA and CDR2 YSYEKL. The CDR3 length is 15 residues. Here the CDR3 reads CASSQDRQYTRPQHF. The DNA of the CDR3 is TGCGCCAGCAGCCAAGACCGTCAGTATACTCGACCCCAGCATTTT.

V gene TRBV30 combines with J gene TRBJ1-1, with 9 bases fitting TRBD1. This CDR3 has 13 residues. J gave up 1 base and V 4 bases, and 1 base lay outside the gene matches. Looked up from germline, CDR1 is GTSNPN and CDR2 is SVGIG (reference sequence). DNA for the CDR3: TGTGCCTGGACGGGACAGGGGAACACTGAAGCTTTCTTT. This encodes CAWTGQGNTEAFF. Variable domain in full (rest from reference TRBV30 and TRBJ1-1): SQTIHQWPATLVQPVGSPLSLECTVEGTSNPNLYWYRQAAGRGLQLLFYSVGIGQISSEVPQNLSASRPQDRQFILSSKKLLLSDSGFYLCAWTGQGNTEAFFGQGTRLTVV.

This clonotype was found many times. V gene TRBV29-1 combines with J gene TRBJ1-2; 7 bases are a match to TRBD1. CDR3 length equals 15 residues. The V gene's germline CDR1 is SQVTM and CDR2 ANQGSEA. V dropped 0 bases and J dropped 4; count of bases not matched to a gene: 8. CDR3 amino acids: CSVEDRGRGSYGYTF. DNA for the CDR3: TGCAGCGTTGAAGATCGTGGCAGGGGGTCCTATGGCTACACCTTC. The complete variable domain, with remaining parts taken from reference TRBV29-1 and TRBJ1-2, reads SAVISQKPSRDICQRGTSLTIQCQVDSQVTMMFWYRQQPGQSLTLIATANQGSEATYESGFVIDKFPISRPNLTFSTLTVSNMSPEDSSIYLCSVEDRGRGSYGYTFGSGTRLTVV.